This entry lists 8 T cell receptor beta chains sequenced from one sample in a study of blood T cells in healthy people across ages. The second PCR ran about 6 to 12 cycles with a sample-barcoded 5' primer and J-beta primers. TCRdb independently ran MiXCR on the 5' RACE reads; one entry per CDR3 protein. The sample has 1,100,000 or so distinct CDR3 sequences, more than 40% seen once. The sequencing input was blood. The receptors come from a woman aged 55-70 years in good health.

In its sample, this clonotype was seen a few times. The CDR3 region is CASSLMKVAGGSSYEQYF. Written as DNA, the CDR3 is TGCGCCAGCAGCTTGATGAAGGTAGCGGGAGGTTCCTCCTACGAGCAGTACTTC. The J gene is TRBJ2-7, the V gene TRBV5-1; 10 bases agree with TRBD2. The CDR3 length is 18 residues. The V gene end was trimmed by 1 base and the J gene end by 0 bases; junction bases not matched to a gene: 10. Germline V gene data show CDR1 as SGHRS and CDR2 as YFSETQ.

With respect to this clonotype: A much larger clone sits a single nucleotide away, making a read error possible. CDR3 in DNA: TGCAGCGTTGAGGGGACTAGCAGGAATGGGCAGTTCTTC. The encoded protein is CSVEGTSRNGQFF. J is TRBJ2-1 and V is TRBV29-1; 9 nucleotides align to TRBD2. Germline assignment: CDR1 SQVTM and CDR2 ANQGSEA. The CDR3 has 13 amino acids.

The V and J genes are TRBV20-1 and TRBJ2-7; 11 bases map to TRBD2. This CDR3 is 17 amino acids long. With V trimmed by 0 bases and J by 2 bases, 9 bases remained unmatched. Germline values: CDR1 DFQATT, CDR2 SNEGSKA (reference sequence). The DNA of the CDR3 is TGCAGTGCTAGAGACCCTTCTAGCGGGAGGACAACCTACGAGCAGTACTTC. It yields the protein CSARDPSSGRTTYEQYF.

This clonotype has a handful of counts. This chain joins TRBV11-2 and TRBJ2-7; no definite D call. Trimming removed 7 bases from V and 7 bases from J, with 11 bases in between. Per the germline V gene, CDR1 is SGHAT and CDR2 is FQNNGV. This CDR3 region has 11 residues. The CDR3, as DNA: TGTGCCAGCACCCTATCGAGGGAGCAGTACTTC. As protein: CASTLSREQYF.

This rearrangement joins TRBV6-4 to TRBJ2-2, with D maybe TRBD2 (5 bases). CDR3 size: 14 residues. In germline, CDR1 is MRHNA, CDR2 SNTAGT. The germline V and J ends were trimmed by 5 bases and 4 bases, with 11 bases remaining between them. The DNA for the CDR3 is TGTGCCAGCAGTCCTCTAGCATTCACCGGGGAGCTGTTTTTT. Protein: CASSPLAFTGELFF.

The V gene is TRBV15, the J gene TRBJ2-3; a weak D match, TRBD2 (6 bases). Looked up from germline, CDR1 is LNHNV and CDR2 is YYDKDF (reference sequence). The CDR3 length is 15 residues. Trimming pared 5 bases from V and 8 bases from J, leaving 20 bases between. The CDR3 spells CATSSRGRGTGTQYF. For the CDR3, the DNA is TGTGCCACCAGCTCTCGCGGCCGGGGGACGGGTACGCAGTATTTT. Looking up the rest from reference TRBV15 and TRBJ2-3 gives the full variable domain: DAMVIQNPRYQVTQFGKPVTLSCSQTLNHNVMYWYQQKSSQAPKLLFHYYDKDFNNEADTPDNFQSRRPNTSFCFLDIRSPGLGDTAMYLCATSSRGRGTGTQYFGPGTRLTVL.

The chain recombines TRBV7-3 with TRBJ2-7; D remains ambiguous. The V end was cut by 2 bases, the J end by 0 bases, with 23 bases between. The germline CDR1 and CDR2 sequences are SGHTA and FQGTGA. The CDR3 runs 19 residues. The CDR3 bases are TGTGCCAGCAGCTTAGACCCTCCCCGTATGGAAAGGGACTCCTACGAGCAGTACTTC. This encodes CASSLDPPRMERDSYEQYF.

This chain links TRBV28 with TRBJ1-1; D gene unclear. The ends were cut back, 7 bases at V and 3 bases at J, with 9 bases in the middle. Germline lookup yields CDR1 MDHEN and CDR2 SYDVKM. The CDR3 is 12 amino acids. CDR3 region: CASKWGYTEAFF. Here the CDR3 DNA reads TGTGCCAGCAAGTGGGGTTACACTGAAGCTTTCTTT.